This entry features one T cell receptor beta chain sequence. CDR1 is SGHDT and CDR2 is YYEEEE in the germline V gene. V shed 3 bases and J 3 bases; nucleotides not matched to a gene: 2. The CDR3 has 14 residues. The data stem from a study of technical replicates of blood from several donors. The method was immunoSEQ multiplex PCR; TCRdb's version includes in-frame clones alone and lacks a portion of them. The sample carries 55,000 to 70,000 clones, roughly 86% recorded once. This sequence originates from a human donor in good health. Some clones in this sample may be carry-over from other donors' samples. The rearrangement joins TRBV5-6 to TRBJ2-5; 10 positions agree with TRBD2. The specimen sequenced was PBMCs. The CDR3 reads CASSSGTSEETQYF. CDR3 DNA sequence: TGTGCCAGCAGCTCAGGGACTAGCGAAGAGACCCAGTACTTC.